The rows below give T cell receptor beta chains drawn from one sample of a study of cytomegalovirus exposure and HLA in healthy donors. TCRdb's table, derived via immunoSEQ multiplex PCR, lists solely in-frame clones and lacks some. The sample includes some 150,000 clones, about 80% of them seen just once. Input material: PBMCs. The receptor source for this set is a young man in good health and CMV-seropositive. CDR3s include the opening cysteine and the closing phenylalanine or tryptophan. The D gene is left open where the match is weak. Not every row has a clone size; where given, it reads once, few, many or a size class.

cdr3_length,d_call,clone_size,v_call,j_call,cdr3_aa,cdr3_nt
17,TRBD1,NA,TRBV28,TRBJ1-4,CASSRTGTGVRNEKLFF,TGTGCCAGCAGCCGGACCGGGACAGGGGTTCGGAATGAAAAACTGTTTTTT
15,NA,NA,TRBV4-2,TRBJ1-4,CASSPTGATNEKLFF,TGTGCCAGCAGCCCAACAGGTGCAACTAATGAAAAACTGTTTTTT
15,TRBD2,few,TRBV7-2,TRBJ2-3,CASSAGLAGVNTQYF,TGTGCCAGCAGCGCGGGACTAGCGGGAGTTAATACGCAGTATTTT
14,NA,few,TRBV7-9,TRBJ2-7,CASSFLRGSDEQYF,TGTGCCAGCAGCTTTCTCCGAGGGTCTGACGAGCAGTACTTC
13,NA,NA,TRBV6-1,TRBJ1-2,CASSDLSSHGYTF,TGTGCCAGCAGTGATTTGAGTTCCCATGGCTACACCTTC
13,TRBD1,NA,TRBV5-4,TRBJ2-5,CASRTGGVETQYF,TGTGCCAGCCGGACAGGGGGCGTGGAGACCCAGTACTTC
14,NA,NA,TRBV7-6,TRBJ1-1,CASSLGLGNTEAFF,TGTGCCAGCAGCTTGGGGCTGGGCAACACTGAAGCTTTCTTT
15,NA,NA,TRBV5-1,TRBJ2-2,CASSLAQGDTGELFF,TGCGCCAGCAGCTTGGCGCAGGGCGACACCGGGGAGCTGTTTTTT
17,TRBD1,NA,TRBV4-1,TRBJ2-1,CASSQEDPGTDYNEQFF,TGCGCCAGCAGCCAAGAGGACCCCGGGACAGATTACAATGAGCAGTTCTTC
14,NA,NA,TRBV10-2,TRBJ2-5,CASSEFTDQETQYF,TGCGCCAGCAGTGAGTTTACAGACCAAGAGACCCAGTACTTC
14,NA,few,TRBV7-2,TRBJ1-2,CASSLGQNNYGYTF,TGTGCCAGCAGCTTAGGTCAGAATAACTATGGCTACACCTTC
14,NA,NA,TRBV9,TRBJ1-6,CASRRGLADSPLHF,TGTGCCAGCAGGAGGGGGTTGGCGGATTCACCCCTCCACTTT
15,NA,NA,TRBV5-1,TRBJ2-7,CASSVRDSGPYEQYF,TGCGCCAGCAGCGTTCGGGACTCTGGCCCCTACGAGCAGTACTTC
15,NA,NA,TRBV7-2,TRBJ2-1,CASSLAASQGREQFF,TGTGCCAGCAGCTTAGCAGCTAGCCAAGGGCGGGAGCAGTTCTTC
13,NA,NA,TRBV7-9,TRBJ2-1,CASKDMAGKEQFF,TGTGCCAGCAAAGACATGGCGGGAAAGGAGCAGTTCTTC
16,TRBD1,few,TRBV28,TRBJ1-2,CASSVPWGQDNYGYTF,TGTGCCAGCAGTGTCCCGTGGGGACAGGACAACTATGGCTACACCTTC
13,TRBD1,NA,TRBV5-1,TRBJ2-7,CASSLRTGGEQYF,TGCGCCAGCTCACTAAGGACAGGGGGCGAGCAGTACTTC
17,TRBD1,NA,TRBV4-2,TRBJ1-5,CASSHTIGTGSNQPQHF,TGTGCCAGCAGCCATACGATAGGGACAGGGAGCAATCAGCCCCAGCATTTT
15,TRBD2,NA,TRBV19,TRBJ2-1,CASSSASGRGNEQFF,TGTGCCAGTAGTTCCGCTAGCGGGAGAGGGAATGAGCAGTTCTTC
15,NA,few,TRBV7-2,TRBJ2-4,CASTVGAGAKNIQYF,TGTGCCAGTACGGTCGGAGCGGGAGCCAAAAACATTCAGTACTTC
13,TRBD2,few,TRBV29-1,TRBJ2-2,CSVTSGSTGELFF,TGCAGCGTAACTAGCGGTAGCACCGGGGAGCTGTTTTTT
14,TRBD2,NA,TRBV28,TRBJ2-2,CVSTLAGGTGELFF,TGTGTCAGCACCCTAGCGGGAGGCACCGGGGAGCTGTTTTTT
14,NA,NA,TRBV6-5,TRBJ2-1,CASKPPSSYNEQFF,TGTGCCAGCAAGCCGCCTAGCTCCTACAATGAGCAGTTCTTC
14,NA,NA,TRBV5-1,TRBJ1-1,CASSFTQANTEAFF,TGCGCCAGCAGCTTTACCCAGGCGAACACTGAAGCTTTCTTT
16,TRBD1,NA,TRBV11-2,TRBJ1-4,CASSLHKTGNCEKLFF,TGTGCCAGCAGCTTGCACAAGACAGGGAATTGCGAAAAACTGTTTTTT